These 10 T cell receptor beta chains share one sample of origin, sequenced in a study of PD-1 blockade in classical Hodgkin lymphoma. Each patient experienced a relapse that followed autologous stem cell transplantation, and brentuximab vedotin exposure varied. Data came from immunoSEQ multiplex PCR; TCRdb stores just in-frame clones and leaves some out. Of 15,000 to 20,000 clones listed, about 80% are singletons. Sequenced material: peripheral blood mononuclear cells (PBMCs), taken at baseline. The receptor set was obtained from a human donor with classical Hodgkin lymphoma.

The J gene is TRBJ1-3, the V gene TRBV28; D is ambiguous. The CDR3 sequence is 13 residues long. The germline CDR1 and CDR2 sequences are MDHEN and SYDVKM. V lost 2 bases to trimming and J lost 2 bases, with 4 bases between them. CDR3 DNA: TGTGCCAGCAGTTTAGTGGCTGGAAACACCATATATTTT. It encodes CASSLVAGNTIYF.

This chain links TRBV27 with TRBJ2-3; D unresolved. This CDR3 has 13 residues. The V gene's germline CDR1 is MNHEY and CDR2 SMNVEV (reference sequence). The V and J ends lost 5 bases and 2 bases respectively, with 8 bases between them. The chain's CDR3 is CASSNRVTDTQYF. The CDR3, as DNA: TGTGCCAGCAGTAACCGTGTCACAGATACGCAGTATTTT.

The rearrangement joins TRBV6-5 to TRBJ2-2; 9 bases match TRBD1. Per the germline V gene, CDR1 is MNHEY and CDR2 is SVGAGI. This CDR3 comprises 13 residues. V was pared by 9 bases and J by 5 bases, with 4 bases of the junction left unmatched. This CDR3 reads CASQGQGTGELFF. The CDR3 DNA follows: TGTGCCAGTCAAGGACAGGGGACCGGGGAGCTGTTTTTT.

V usage is TRBV5-8 and J usage is TRBJ1-5; D possibly corresponds to TRBD1 (5 bases). Deletions cut 0 bases from V and 8 bases from J, with 15 bases between. The CDR3 spans 15 residues. CDR1 and CDR2 from the germline V gene are SGHTS and YDEGEE. The CDR3: CASSLARRADKPQHF. The CDR3 nucleotides read TGTGCCAGCAGCTTGGCCCGCAGGGCGGATAAGCCCCAGCATTTT. The full variable domain, completed using reference TRBV5-8 and TRBJ1-5, is EAGVTQSPTHLIKTRGQQATLRCSPISGHTSVYWYQQALGLGLQFLLWYDEGEERNRGNFPPRFSGRQFPNYSSELNVNALELEDSALYLCASSLARRADKPQHFGDGTRLSIL.

This clone was detected a few times. V usage is TRBV12-5 and J usage is TRBJ2-7; no clear D gene. The germline CDR1 and CDR2 sequences are LGHNT and FRNRAP. The CDR3 is made up of 12 amino acids. V shed 2 bases and J shed 5 bases, with 7 bases lying between them. CDR3 bases: TGTGCTAGTGGTTTGTCCAAGGACGAGCAGTACTTC. This gives the protein CASGLSKDEQYF.

The rearrangement joins TRBV7-2 to TRBJ1-2, with 8 bases matching TRBD1. The J segment lost 4 bases and the V segment lost 1 base, leaving 8 bases of the junction unmatched. CDR1 is SGHTA and CDR2 is FQGNSA in the germline V gene. This CDR3 has 16 residues. CDR3 DNA: TGTGCCAGCAGCTTAGAAATCCCGACAGGGGCCTATGGCTACACCTTC. This translates into CASSLEIPTGAYGYTF.

V and J are TRBV19 and TRBJ2-1; 8 bases fit TRBD2. The V gene's germline CDR1 is LNHDA and CDR2 SQIVND (reference sequence). The CDR3 consists of 13 residues. V dropped 9 bases and J dropped 3; count of bases not matched to a gene: 4. CDR3 protein: CASRLANYNEQFF. Written as DNA, the CDR3 is TGTGCCAGCAGACTAGCGAACTACAATGAGCAGTTCTTC. The full variable domain, completed using reference TRBV19 and TRBJ2-1, is DGGITQSPKYLFRKEGQNVTLSCEQNLNHDAMYWYRQDPGQGLRLIYYSQIVNDFQKGDIAEGYSVSREKKESFPLTVTSAQKNPTAFYLCASRLANYNEQFFGPGTRLTVL.

The rearrangement uses TRBV5-3 and TRBJ1-2; D is unresolved. TRBV5-3 is designated an ORF whose function remains uncertain. Trimming shortened V by 8 bases and J by 7 bases, and 15 bases separated the two germline ends. The CDR3 loop spans 12 amino acids. The CDR3 here is CASRHDGVGYTF. The CDR3 DNA follows: TGTGCCAGCAGACACGACGGGGTTGGCTACACCTTC.

A few counts support this clone. The V and J genes are TRBV7-3 and TRBJ1-1; D may be TRBD1 (6 bases). This CDR3 contains 15 residues. V lost 5 bases and J 4 bases, leaving 17 bases between the germline ends. Germline V gene lookup returns CDR1 SGHTA and CDR2 FQGTGA. CDR3 loop: CASSALQGPATEAFF. The DNA for the CDR3 is TGTGCCAGCAGCGCCTTACAGGGCCCAGCCACTGAAGCTTTCTTT.

This clone showed up just a few times. The rearrangement joins TRBV28 to TRBJ1-1; D ambiguous. Germline V gives CDR1 MDHEN, CDR2 SYDVKM. The CDR3 contains 16 residues. Trimming left V 5 bases short and J 0 bases short, with 16 bases between. The CDR3 protein is CASSPLVRLLNTEAFF. The CDR3 bases are TGTGCCAGCAGTCCACTGGTTCGACTCCTGAACACTGAAGCTTTCTTT.